This T cell receptor beta chain was recovered during a study of blood T cell repertoires in COVID-19 (dated by TCRdb to the early 2020s). About the study as a whole: Samples from collaborators originated in the United States, Italy and Spain and spanned both the acute and convalescent phases of COVID-19. The material from the prospective study consisted of cDNA or gDNA derived from T cells, B-cell-depleted T cells, or PBMCs. Deeply sampled blood TCRbeta repertoires from subjects exposed to, actively infected with, or recovered from COVID-19 were included in the dataset. The repertoires were made available in a free public database intended to serve as a resource for research on the immune response to SARS-CoV-2. The samples were drawn from two sources: the first 160 participants of the ongoing ImmuneRACE study, and 1,200 or so subjects contributed by 6 global collaborators. Sample metadata almost always included a de-identified subject ID, COVID-19 status, age in years and sex. Where HLA class I and class II types were available, the types were taken from metadata supplied by the sample provider, not from assay-based typing. General findings and caveats noted by the study authors: How much clinical and demographic metadata was included differed by source and by participant, and the metadata was provided uncurated.

Concerning this clone itself: Its antigen has not been determined. No much larger clone exists at a distance of one base, and base qualities are not known.

Trimming removed 0 bases from V and 7 bases from J; the gene matches leave 2 bases unexplained. Looking up the germline V gene yields CDR1 MNHEY and CDR2 SVGAGI. The CDR3 has 14 amino acids, counting the end cysteine and phenylalanine. The entry retains the CDR3 DNA only, 42 bases that are in frame from base 1. Each collaborating institution followed its own protocols to collect whole blood in K2EDTA tubes. Collaborator samples were shipped for TCRbeta analysis as frozen whole blood, isolated PBMCs, or DNA extracted from either sample type. The immunoSEQ Assay, a bias-controlled multiplex PCR, was used to amplify TCRbeta CDR3 regions from genomic DNA. Processing in the source paper ran as follows. Nucleated cell counts per sample were estimated from amplification of reference gene primers within the assay. Sequence reads were collapsed and filtered to measure the absolute abundance of every unique TCRbeta CDR3 rearrangement. For each sample, productive Simpson clonality was calculated by taking the square root of Simpson's diversity index across productive rearrangements. This is the immuneACCESS table as TCRdb keeps it, with only in-frame sequences that have V and J called. A part of the clones is gone; compared with another copy, unresolved V genes explain less than half, and the rest is unexplained. From that table come the V and J calls and clone size; the DNA was used to work out D and trimming. This sample gives over 250,000 clones in total; roughly 90% of them show up just once. In total, the top ten clones hold around 2% of the sample.

What was sequenced was peripheral blood. The chain is made from TRBV6-5 and TRBJ1-2; 10 middle bases align to TRBD1. The TCR comes from a man aged 50 to 59 with acute or convalescent COVID-19. CDR3 reads: CASSYSGTGAGYTF. The nucleotide sequence reads TGTGCCAGCAGTTACTCGGGGACAGGGGCTGGCTACACCTTC.